Below, 3 T cell receptor beta chains from the same sample are listed, as sequenced in a study of blood T cell repertoires in COVID-19. The data were produced by immunoSEQ multiplex PCR, yet TCRdb's version contains in-frame clones alone and is incomplete. Seen here are roughly 350,000 clones, around 91% observed once, and the top ten hold less than 3.5%. Sequenced: peripheral blood. All receptors derive from a woman in her late teens or twenties who had recovered from COVID-19.

With respect to this clone: In the same sample, other DNA sequences code for this CDR3. The chain employs TRBV5-1 and TRBJ2-2; 10 nucleotides agree with TRBD2. The length of the CDR3 is 15 residues. V was pared by 4 bases and J by 1 base, with 1 base of the junction left unmatched. The germline CDR1 and CDR2 sequences are SGHRS and YFSETQ. CDR3 coding DNA: TGCGCCAGCAGCCGGACTAGCGGGAACACCGGGGAGCTGTTTTTT. Amino acid sequence: CASSRTSGNTGELFF.

This chain uses TRBV5-1 with TRBJ1-1; 8 bases are shared with TRBD1. Per germline, CDR1 SGHRS and CDR2 YFSETQ. V gave up 4 bases and J gave up 5 bases; unmatched junction bases: 4. The length of the CDR3 is 13 residues. The CDR3 region is CASSRTGLTEAFF. For the CDR3, the DNA is TGCGCCAGCAGCAGGACAGGGTTAACTGAAGCTTTCTTT.

The V gene is TRBV7-2, the J gene TRBJ2-1, with 7 bases identical to TRBD2. V lost 2 bases and J lost 4; bases outside the gene matches: 5. Germline CDR1 SGHTA, CDR2 FQGNSA. The CDR3 covers 15 residues. CDR3: CASSLRASGYNEQFF. The DNA for the CDR3 is TGTGCCAGCAGCTTAAGGGCTAGCGGTTACAATGAGCAGTTCTTC. Complete variable domain (other parts from reference TRBV7-2 and TRBJ2-1): GAGVSQSPSNKVTEKGKDVELRCDPISGHTALYWYRQSLGQGLEFLIYFQGNSAPDKSGLPSDRFSAERTGGSVSTLTIQRTQQEDSAVYLCASSLRASGYNEQFFGPGTRLTVL.